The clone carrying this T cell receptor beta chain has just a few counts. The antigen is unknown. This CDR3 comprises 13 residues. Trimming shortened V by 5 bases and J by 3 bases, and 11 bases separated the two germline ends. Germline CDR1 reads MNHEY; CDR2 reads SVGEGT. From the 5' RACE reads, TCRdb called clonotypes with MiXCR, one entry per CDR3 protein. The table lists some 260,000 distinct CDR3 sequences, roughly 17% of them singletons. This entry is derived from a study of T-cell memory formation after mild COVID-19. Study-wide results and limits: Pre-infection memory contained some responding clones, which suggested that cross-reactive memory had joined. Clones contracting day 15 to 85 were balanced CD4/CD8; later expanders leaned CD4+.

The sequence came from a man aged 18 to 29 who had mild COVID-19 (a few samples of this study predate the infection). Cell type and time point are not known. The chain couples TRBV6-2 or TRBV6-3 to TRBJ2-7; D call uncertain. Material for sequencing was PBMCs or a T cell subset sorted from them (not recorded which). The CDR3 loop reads CASSPIQVYEQYF. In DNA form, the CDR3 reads TGTGCCAGCAGTCCCATCCAGGTCTACGAGCAGTACTTC.